The entry below describes one T cell receptor beta chain. This clonotype was counted only a few times. Its antigen is not yet known. No quality values exist for individual bases; no much larger clone is one base distant. The source of the sample is a study of regulatory T cells in long-lasting Graves disease (dated by TCRdb to the early 2020s). Regarding the research as a whole: Persistent Graves' disease was defined as persistently positive TSH receptor autoantibodies together with antithyroid drug treatment for over 5 years. A total of about 33 samples underwent TCR sequencing, from about 13 patients with persistent Graves' disease and 20 or so patients with newly diagnosed Graves' disease. Persistent Graves' disease patients were compared with newly diagnosed Graves' disease patients by peripheral blood TCR sequencing and RNA sequencing. Antithyroid drugs had been taken for approximately 10 years on average by persistent Graves' disease patients in the clinical cohort. The study was conducted in China and was registered as a clinical trial. What the work shows at the level of the full study, not this receptor alone: TRBV28, TRBJ1-2 and TRBJ2-5 were preferentially used in persistent disease, while TRBV20-1 and TRBJ2-1 were favored in newly diagnosed disease. The authors acknowledged the small sample size as a limitation that may reduce accuracy. Persistent patients shared more public clonotypes among themselves (over 2,500) than newly diagnosed patients did (roughly 920). Lower TCR Shannon entropy and fewer highly expanded clones were observed in persistent Graves' disease patients than in newly diagnosed patients, which suggested clonal expansion. Sequencing and analysis were limited to the TCR beta chain. Peripheral blood alone was examined, since thyroid tissue, which constituted the primary lesion, could not be accessed.

The time point tag for this specimen amounts to: persistent/refractory GD, antithyroid drugs over 5 years with positive TRAb. RNA was extracted from PBMCs in TRIzol for both TCR sequencing and RNA sequencing. The diagnosis of Graves' disease followed American Thyroid Association guidelines. Patients for the study were recruited at an endocrinology department in Xi'an, China. Each patient gave roughly 10 milliliters of peripheral blood, collected in an EDTA anticoagulant tube. Ficoll Paque Plus density gradient separation was used to isolate PBMCs, and no additional T cell sorting was done. RNA quality was checked with an Agilent 2100 Bioanalyzer and agarose gel, and concentration with a NanoDrop 2000. Library construction relied on multiplex PCR. TCRdb names Illumina HiSeq 4000 as the instrument used. CDR3 regions were amplified by Arm-PCR with iRepertoire HTBI primers to construct TCR beta libraries. Before sequencing, the PCR products went through gel purification. Per the original workflow: Gene usage analysis of CDR3 amino acid clonotypes relied on the roughly 60 TRBV and 12 to 15 TRBJ segments identified across samples. COPE and FqMerger were used to merge filtered high-quality paired reads into contigs. BLAST was used to align contigs to the IMGT TRBV, TRBD and TRBJ reference genes, and CDR3 was defined following IMGT. Any clonotype with a frequency above 0.1% was counted as a highly expanded clone. Repertoire diversity was measured by Shannon entropy, and V-J evenness by the Gini coefficient. A clonotype found in more than one individual was treated as public. TCRdb applied fastp at Q25 and MiXCR to the public reads, then kept only in-frame beta chains. Merged by CDR3 protein, the rows form single entries marked with the most common genes and DNA. The V and J calls shown here were made by TCRdb, not taken from the authors' results. Present in this sample are fewer than 550,000 distinct CDR3 sequences, around a fifth of which were seen just once. Less than 9% of the sample is in the top ten clones.

V is pared back by 4 bases and J by 7 bases, with 12 bases lying between the germline termini. The germline V gene yields SGHRS for CDR1 and YFSETQ for CDR2. From cysteine to phenylalanine, the CDR3 is 13 amino acids long. Kept here is only the CDR3 DNA, which spans 39 bases and is read in frame from base 1. This TCR derives from a female donor with Graves disease. Sequences were derived from peripheral blood mononuclear cells (PBMCs), sampled when the disease was refractory, from a patient treated with antithyroid drugs. This chain is built from TRBV5-1 and TRBJ1-5; TRBD1 is a weak D gene call, 6 bases matching. The DNA reads as follows: TGCGCCAGCAGCACGTCACAGGGCCAGCCCCAGCATTTT. This yields the protein CASSTSQGQPQHF.